This T cell receptor beta chain emerged from a study of blood T cell repertoires in COVID-19. V lost 4 bases, J lost 4 bases, and 11 bases lay in between. Germline V gene sequence: CDR1 KGHSY, CDR2 FQNENV. The CDR3 contains 13 residues. Clones were read by immunoSEQ multiplex PCR, and TCRdb kept only the in-frame ones, dropping some. The repertoire includes fewer than 90,000 clones, 88% of them detected once, and roughly 1.4% sits in the top ten. Material: peripheral blood. The chain has TRBV16 and TRBJ2-7, with a weak D call TRBD1 (5 bases). The source is a human donor in a cohort sampled during active COVID-19. The CDR3 here is CASSRLQVYEQYF. CDR3 in DNA: TGTGCCAGCAGCCGCTTACAGGTTTACGAGCAGTACTTC.